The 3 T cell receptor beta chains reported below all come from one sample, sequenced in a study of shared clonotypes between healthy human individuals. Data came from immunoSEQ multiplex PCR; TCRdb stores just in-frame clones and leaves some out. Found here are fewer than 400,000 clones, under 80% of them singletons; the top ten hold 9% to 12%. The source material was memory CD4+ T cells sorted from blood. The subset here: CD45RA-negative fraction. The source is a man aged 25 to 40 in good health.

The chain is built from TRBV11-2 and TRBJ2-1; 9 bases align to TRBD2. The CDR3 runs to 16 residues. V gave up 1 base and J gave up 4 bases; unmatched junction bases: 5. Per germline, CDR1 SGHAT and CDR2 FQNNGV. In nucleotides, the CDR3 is TGTGCCAGCAGCTTAGGAGGTAGCGGGGGTTACAATGAGCAGTTCTTC. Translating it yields CASSLGGSGGYNEQFF.

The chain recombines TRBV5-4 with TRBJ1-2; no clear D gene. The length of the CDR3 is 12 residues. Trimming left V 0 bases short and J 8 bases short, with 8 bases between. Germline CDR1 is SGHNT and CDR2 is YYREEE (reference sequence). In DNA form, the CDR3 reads TGTGCCAGCAGCTTGGACCTTAGCGGCTACACCTTC. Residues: CASSLDLSGYTF.

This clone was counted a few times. The CDR3 sequence is CASSWGTGEETQYF. The CDR3 DNA follows: TGCGCCAGCAGCTGGGGGACAGGGGAAGAGACCCAGTACTTC. The V gene is TRBV5-1, the J gene TRBJ2-5, with 10 bases fitting TRBD1. CDR1 is SGHRS and CDR2 is YFSETQ in the germline V gene. Unmatched junction bases numbered 2, after V lost 3 bases and J lost 3 bases. The CDR3 spans 14 residues.